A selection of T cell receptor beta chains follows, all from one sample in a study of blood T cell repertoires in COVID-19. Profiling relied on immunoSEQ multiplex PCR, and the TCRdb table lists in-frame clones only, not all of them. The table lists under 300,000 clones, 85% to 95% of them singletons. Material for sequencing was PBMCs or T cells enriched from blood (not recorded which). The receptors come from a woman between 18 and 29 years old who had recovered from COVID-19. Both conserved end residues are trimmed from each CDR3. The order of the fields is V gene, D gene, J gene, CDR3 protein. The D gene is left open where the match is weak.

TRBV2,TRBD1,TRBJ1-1,ASSSGGWTEAF
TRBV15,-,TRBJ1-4,ATSRATGGEKLF
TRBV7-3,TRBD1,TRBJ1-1,ASSLRDRGEAF
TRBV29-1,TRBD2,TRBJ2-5,SVGEARGTSGGRGAETQY
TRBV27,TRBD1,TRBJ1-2,ASSPWTGGDYGYT
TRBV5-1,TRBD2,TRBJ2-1,ASRHGLAGVGEQF
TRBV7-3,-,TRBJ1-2,ASSLTGQGGYT
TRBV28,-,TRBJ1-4,ASSPGGSNEKLF
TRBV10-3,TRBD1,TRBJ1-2,AISESGGSYYGYT
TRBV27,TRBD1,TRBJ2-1,ASSSLSKGQGFYNEQF
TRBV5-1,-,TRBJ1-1,ASSLTARGVGTEAF
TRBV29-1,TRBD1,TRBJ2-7,SVGQGRYEQY
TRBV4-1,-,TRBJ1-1,ASSPHSAADTEAF
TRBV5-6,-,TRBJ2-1,ASSLAGRGYNEQF
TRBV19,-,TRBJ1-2,ASSIQVGGWGDGYT
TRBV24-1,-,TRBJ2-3,ATSDLVTGGTDTQY
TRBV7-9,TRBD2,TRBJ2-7,ASSLDAGGPLYEQY